This T cell receptor (beta chain) was captured in a study of T cell repertoires in cytomegalovirus infection. Per the germline V gene, CDR1 is DFQATT and CDR2 is SNEGSKA (reference sequence). This CDR3 contains 19 residues. The ends lost 0 bases at V and 3 bases at J; junction bases unmatched: 14. TCRdb processed the reads anew with MiXCR; each CDR3 protein has one entry. The data show a few hundred thousand distinct CDR3 sequences, roughly 15% seen once. The genes are TRBV20-1 and TRBJ2-7; 13 bases agree with TRBD2. The sample was PBMCs. This clonotype was sampled from a human donor in good health (CMV status not recorded). Some clones in this sample may be carry-over from other donors' samples. CDR3 amino acids: CSARDQAPGLAGSGYEQYF. As DNA, the CDR3 is TGCAGTGCTAGAGACCAGGCGCCGGGACTAGCGGGGTCAGGCTACGAGCAGTACTTC.